This T cell receptor beta chain is drawn from a study of T cell changes during pregnancy in multiple sclerosis. This table comes from immunoSEQ multiplex PCR, and its TCRdb copy is limited to in-frame clones, with some not included. The sample yields 21,000 or so clones, 70% to 90% seen once. Germline CDR1 reads MGHRA; CDR2 reads YSYEKL. CDR3 size: 15 residues. V was cut by 1 base and J by 7 bases, with 11 bases left in between. The genes are TRBV4-1 and TRBJ1-6, with unresolved D. The TCR was taken from a female donor in good health, enrolled as a control in a pregnancy study. The input for sequencing was CD8+ T cells from peripheral blood mononuclear cells, taken in the second trimester of pregnancy. CDR3 sequence reads: CASSQARGGNSPLHF. The CDR3 DNA reads as TGCGCCAGCAGCCAAGCTCGGGGAGGCAATTCACCCCTCCACTTT.